Listed here is a single T cell receptor (beta chain). Its antigen remains unidentified. The data were taken from a study of T cell responses to AZD1222 COVID-19 vaccine. Study-wide findings and caveats: With dominance at 160-218 and 743-854, vaccine-associated CD4 TCRs spanned spike. The repertoires were collected only after the peak T cell response. Baseline seropositives among AZD1222 recipients totaled only five or six.

After removal of 0 bases from V and 1 base from J, the junction contained 9 bases not matched to a gene. The CDR3 length is 17 residues. Germline lookup yields CDR1 SGHVS and CDR2 FQNEAQ. TCRdb keeps only in-frame clones here, not all; method: immunoSEQ multiplex PCR. The table shows approximately 150,000 clones, with 80% to 95% occurring only once. V usage is TRBV7-8 and J usage is TRBJ2-7; 7 nucleotides agree with TRBD2. The specimen was peripheral blood, collected on day 0 of AZD1222 vaccination. The TCR comes from an adult in good health. The CDR3 protein is CASSLAVVGGPSYEQYF. In DNA form, the CDR3 reads TGTGCCAGCAGCTTAGCCGTCGTGGGAGGGCCTTCCTACGAGCAGTACTTC.